This T cell receptor (beta chain) was sequenced for a study of cytomegalovirus exposure and HLA in healthy donors. Findings of the study overall: It was likely that a cluster of highly shared sequence variants was a sequencing artifact.

Points on this clone: Its matching antigen is unknown.

Germline-derived CDR1 and CDR2 are SGHKS and YYEKEE (reference sequence). V lost 2 bases, J lost 5 bases, and 6 bases stayed unmatched. The CDR3 totals 14 residues. 13 Jbeta primers and 60 Vbeta primers were used for the PCR. Authors' methods: Later work found 65 million to 85 million unique TCR beta chains, with around 10 million shared. Libraries were prepared by immunoSEQ multiplex PCR; TCRdb keeps only in-frame clonotypes and omits some of them. V, J and clone size are taken as reported in that table, and D and trimming were inferred from the DNA itself. Of about 210,000 clones listed, over 80% are singletons.

Sequences were obtained from PBMCs. This TCR was sampled from a middle-aged man in good health and CMV-seropositive. This chain joins TRBV5-5 and TRBJ2-5; 7 bases line up with TRBD2. This CDR3 is CASSFGGVVETQYF. CDR3 bases: TGTGCCAGCAGCTTTGGGGGGGTTGTTGAGACCCAGTACTTC.